Listed below are T cell receptor beta chains from one sample, sequenced in a study of T-cell reconstitution after alpha-beta-depleted transplantation in children. From the PCR reads, TCRdb called clonotypes with MiXCR, one entry per CDR3 protein. The table has approximately 800,000 distinct CDR3 sequences, around 15% seen once. The sequenced sample was PBMCs, mostly from graft donor cells, obtained 360 days after TCRalphabeta/CD19-depleted stem cell transplant. These receptors came from a male patient aged 5 to 17 who had a stem cell transplant for acute lymphoblastic leukemia, so the T cells may come from the graft donor. Each CDR3 is given with its conserved first and last residue. Size values are once, few and many counts, or a class for expanded clones, and some rows have none.

V gene | clone size | CDR3 protein
TRBV7-2 | NA | CASSLITLGIKNIQYF
TRBV5-1 | few | CASSLAGTSGKETQYF
TRBV12-3/TRBV12-4 | NA | CASRYGQTSGANVLTF
TRBV24-1 | NA | CATSGPVAADTQYF
TRBV5-6 | NA | CASSLVSNSPLHF
TRBV5-4 | NA | CASSLGQGNPSYEQYF
TRBV27 | many | CASSRVAGGTSNEQFF
TRBV18 | NA | CASSQTGVADTQYF
TRBV4-1 | NA | CASRFKTGIRDYGYTF
TRBV20-1 | NA | CSGERNAETQYF
TRBV19 | NA | CASSTSRNEQFF
TRBV21-1 | few | CASTNPPNKSSYNEQFF
TRBV29-1 | few | CSVETHYSYEQYF
TRBV10-3 | few | CAISEIIAGEWVNEQFF
TRBV5-1 | NA | CASSFSTSGKFSTDTQYF
TRBV11-1 | many | CASSSPVGTGVGTYNEQFF
TRBV20-1 | NA | CSAPPKRGSNQPQHF
TRBV10-3 | NA | CAISSSGGYEQYF
TRBV20-1 | few | CSVSSGRGNYEQYF
TRBV29-1 | NA | CSVEESRGTVYEQYF
TRBV4-1 | few | CASSQQHGGSSYEQYF
TRBV5-1 | few | CASSHSNTYNEQFF
TRBV7-8 | NA | CASRERGLGEQYF
TRBV5-1 | NA | CASSFSGPGSPYEQYF
TRBV7-2 | NA | CASSLGDIAGTVGELFF
TRBV20-1 | many | CSALPGTGSNEQFF
TRBV20-1 | NA | CSARDRVGETQYF
TRBV6-1 | NA | CASTRTEAFF
TRBV2 | NA | CASSGQGSTEAFF
TRBV14 | NA | CASSQDHGGTGSFSIAYNEQFF
TRBV3-1 | NA | CASSQTRIDASPLHF
TRBV4-1 | few | CASSQAGLAGPYNEQFF
TRBV9 | few | CASSVGETGRPLYNEQFF
TRBV7-9 | NA | CASSSQGVNEKLFF
TRBV11-3 | NA | CASSLRWGDHYEQYF
TRBV27 | NA | CASSPRDRSNRPQHF
TRBV6-4 | few | CASSATSNQPQHF
TRBV7-2 | NA | CASSTLAGAGEQYF
TRBV19 | NA | CASSIQGAVTEAFF
TRBV12-3/TRBV12-4 | NA | CASSKQGHYSNQPQHF
TRBV7-9 | few | CASSPTLRQGSGSNEQFF
TRBV20-1 | NA | CSATPHAQQFF
TRBV6-5 | many | CASSYWGTEAFF
TRBV5-1 | once | CASSFHIGVYEQYF
TRBV7-3 | NA | CASSPDGLAGSNPTGELFF
TRBV5-1 | many | CASGSGFPYNEQFF
TRBV2 | NA | CASSAYSTTYEQYF
TRBV7-9 | NA | CASSTQGHTGELFF
TRBV20-1 | few | CSAKEGLAPYYEQYF
TRBV25-1 | many | CASSESPNRGRFYGYTF
TRBV11-2 | NA | CASSSTGQGLTETQYF
TRBV10-3 | NA | CAISRDPREEQFF
TRBV5-1 | few | CASSLTAGRASSYEQYF
TRBV7-8 | NA | CASSLVGGPLNTGELFF
TRBV12-3/TRBV12-4 | NA | CASNPPPGEPYEQYF